One and the same sample provided the 27 T cell receptor beta chains below, sequenced in a study of T cell responses to AZD1222 COVID-19 vaccine. Data came from immunoSEQ multiplex PCR; TCRdb stores just in-frame clones and leaves some out. The data show 150,000 or so clones, 88% seen once. This specimen consisted of peripheral blood, obtained on day 0 of AZD1222 vaccination. The receptors come from an adult in good health.

The J gene is TRBJ2-3, the V gene TRBV7-3; D may be TRBD1 (6 bases). Trimming removed 2 bases at V and 4 bases at J, with 10 bases between. This CDR3 has 14 amino acids. The germline gives CDR1 SGHTA, CDR2 FQGTGA. The chain's CDR3 is CASSLQGTPDTQYF. The CDR3 nucleotides read TGTGCCAGCAGCTTACAGGGGACCCCAGATACGCAGTATTTT.

The chain joins TRBV6-2 or TRBV6-3 to TRBJ1-6; D is perhaps TRBD1 (6 bases). Per the germline V gene, CDR1 is MNHEY and CDR2 is SVGEGT. CDR3 length equals 15 residues. The ends were cut back, 5 bases at V and 9 bases at J, with 17 bases in the middle. In nucleotides, the CDR3 is TGTGCCAGCAGTCTAGAGACAGGACGTGGTTCACCCCTCCACTTT. Its protein is CASSLETGRGSPLHF.

For this clone: Other DNA sequences in this sample translate to the same CDR3. The chain links TRBV5-1 to TRBJ1-4; no clear D. V was shortened by 0 bases and J by 0 bases, with 3 bases between the two germline ends. The CDR3 length is 14 residues. Germline assignment: CDR1 SGHRS and CDR2 YFSETQ. Written as DNA, the CDR3 is TGCGCCAGCAGCTTGGGTGCAACTAATGAAAAACTGTTTTTT. Its translation: CASSLGATNEKLFF. The full variable domain, with the rest looked up from reference TRBV5-1 and TRBJ1-4, is KAGVTQTPRYLIKTRGQQVTLSCSPISGHRSVSWYQQTPGQGLQFLFEYFSETQRNKGNFPGRFSGRQFSNSRSEMNVSTLELGDSALYLCASSLGATNEKLFFGSGTQLSVL.

The chain joins TRBV7-9 to TRBJ2-2, with 7 bases that match TRBD1. V lost 5 bases to trimming and J lost 3 bases; unmatched junction nucleotides: 9. The germline V gene has CDR1 SEHNR and CDR2 FQNEAQ (reference sequence). The CDR3 is 16 residues long. DNA of the CDR3: TGTGCCAGCAGCACCCGACAGGGTGGGGACACCGGGGAGCTGTTTTTT. It yields the protein CASSTRQGGDTGELFF.

The chain carries TRBV28 and TRBJ1-2; perhaps TRBD1 as D (6 bases). CDR3 length: 13 amino acids. Germline assignment: CDR1 MDHEN and CDR2 SYDVKM. Trimming shortened V by 5 bases and J by 4 bases, and 11 bases separated the two germline ends. The CDR3 region has the DNA TGTGCCAGCAGTACGACAGGTCCCTATGGCTACACCTTC. As protein: CASSTTGPYGYTF.

The chain recombines TRBV29-1 with TRBJ2-5; tentatively, D is TRBD2 (6 bases). Germline V gene data show CDR1 as SQVTM and CDR2 as ANQGSEA. This CDR3 comprises 12 residues. V dropped 5 bases and J dropped 2 bases, with 9 bases sitting between them. CDR3 protein: CSVYGTQETQYF. CDR3 coding DNA: TGCAGCGTTTACGGGACTCAAGAGACCCAGTACTTC.

This clone has just one count. This sequence joins TRBV5-6 and TRBJ1-2; D call uncertain. Germline V gene sequence: CDR1 SGHDT, CDR2 YYEEEE. Trimming removed 2 bases at V and 4 bases at J, with 12 bases between. The CDR3 runs to 14 residues. In DNA form, the CDR3 reads TGTGCCAGCAGCTTAGCGGCGGCCACCTATGGCTACACCTTC. Translation: CASSLAAATYGYTF.

About this clone itself: The same CDR3 also results from other DNA sequences found in this sample. The V gene is TRBV19, the J gene TRBJ1-4; a possible D gene is TRBD1 (6 bases). Germline V gives CDR1 LNHDA, CDR2 SQIVND (reference sequence). V was trimmed by 0 bases and J by 8 bases, leaving 13 bases between them. The CDR3 is 15 amino acids. The CDR3: CASSIDLAGQEKLFF. The CDR3 DNA follows: TGTGCCAGTAGTATAGACCTTGCCGGACAGGAAAAACTGTTTTTT.

This clone was seen a handful of times. The rearrangement joins TRBV27 to TRBJ2-7, with D hard to call. Trimming took 5 bases from V and 4 from J, leaving 15 bases between them. The CDR3 extends over 14 amino acids. Per the germline V gene, CDR1 is MNHEY and CDR2 is SMNVEV (reference sequence). The CDR3: CASSPDGPQYEQYF. The CDR3 DNA follows: TGTGCCAGCAGTCCGGACGGACCTCAATACGAGCAGTACTTC.

The rearrangement uses TRBV6-2 or TRBV6-3 and TRBJ2-1; TRBD2 matches 15 bases. CDR3 size: 17 residues. Trimming took 6 bases from V and 7 from J; bases not matched to a gene: 10. The germline CDR1 and CDR2 sequences are MNHEY and SVGEGT. The CDR3 DNA reads as TGTGCCAGCAGCCTTAGGACTAGCGGGAGGGCCGGGAATGAGCAGTTCTTC. This gives the protein CASSLRTSGRAGNEQFF.

J is TRBJ1-2 and V is TRBV9; D gene uncertain. CDR1 is SGDLS and CDR2 is YYNGEE in the germline V gene. This CDR3 has 15 amino acids. V lost 1 base, J lost 4 bases, and 14 bases lay in between. CDR3 protein: CASSVNRARGYGYTF. The CDR3 nucleotides are TGTGCCAGCAGCGTAAACCGGGCCAGAGGCTATGGCTACACCTTC.

This clone came up once. V usage is TRBV3-1 (or the pseudogene TRBV3-2) and J usage is TRBJ1-1, with 9 positions matching TRBD1. The junction had 13 bases not matched to a gene; V was cut back by 4 bases and J by 1 base. Germline V gene data show CDR1 as LGHDT and CDR2 as YNNKEL (reference sequence). The CDR3 length is 18 residues. The CDR3 protein is CASSLDPYRGQRNTEAFF. Here the CDR3 DNA reads TGTGCCAGCAGCCTAGATCCTTACAGGGGGCAAAGGAACACTGAAGCTTTCTTT.

This chain uses TRBV2 with TRBJ1-1; D is perhaps TRBD1 (6 bases). Germline CDR1 and CDR2: SNHLY and FYNNEI. The CDR3 runs to 14 residues. The V gene lost 7 bases and the J gene lost 5 bases, with 17 bases spanning the gap. The CDR3 reads CASMETGWDTEAFF. The DNA for the CDR3 is TGTGCCAGCATGGAAACAGGGTGGGATACTGAAGCTTTCTTT. The full variable domain, in which reference TRBV2 and TRBJ1-1 provide the parts outside the CDR3, is EPEVTQTPSHQVTQMGQEVILRCVPISNHLYFYWYRQILGQKVEFLVSFYNNEISEKSEIFDDQFSVERPDGSNFTLKIRSTKLEDSAMYFCASMETGWDTEAFFGQGTRLTVV.

The CDR3 spells CASSQEGRLGTEAFF. The CDR3, as DNA: TGCGCCAGCAGCCAAGAAGGGCGGTTGGGCACTGAAGCTTTCTTT. The gene calls are TRBV4-3 and TRBJ1-1; D gene uncertain. CDR3 size: 15 residues. Germline V gene sequence: CDR1 LGHNA, CDR2 YSLEER. V was clipped by 0 bases and J by 4 bases, with 12 bases between them.

The rearrangement joins TRBV5-8 to TRBJ2-1; D might be TRBD2 (7 bases). The ends were cut back, 6 bases at V and 7 bases at J, with 17 bases in the middle. CDR3 length: 14 amino acids. Germline V gene lookup returns CDR1 SGHTS and CDR2 YDEGEE. DNA of the CDR3: TGTGCCAGCACCTTCCCTGGGGGGGCGAATGAGCAGTTCTTC. Translating gives CASTFPGGANEQFF.

The CDR3 sequence: CASSQDVAILYEQYF. The CDR3 region has the DNA TGCGCCAGCAGCCAAGATGTGGCAATCCTCTACGAGCAGTACTTC. The chain recombines TRBV4-1 with TRBJ2-7; no clear D gene. Germline V CDR1 and CDR2: MGHRA, YSYEKL. CDR3 length: 15 amino acids. Trimming stripped 0 bases from V and 3 bases from J, with 12 bases between.

The chain couples TRBV9 to TRBJ1-1; tentative D call: TRBD1 (5 bases). Germline CDR1 reads SGDLS; CDR2 reads YYNGEE. Trimming removed 0 bases at V and 0 bases at J, with 24 bases between. The CDR3 has 20 amino acids. The CDR3 DNA reads TGTGCCAGCAGCGTAGATCCGCTTCCTCCCACGGGGCGGGTGAACACTGAAGCTTTCTTT. Amino acids: CASSVDPLPPTGRVNTEAFF.

V is TRBV6-5 and J is TRBJ1-5; D is unresolved. The germline V gene encodes CDR1 MNHEY and CDR2 SVGAGI. The V gene lost 6 bases and the J gene lost 0 bases, with 12 bases spanning the gap. The CDR3 extends over 15 amino acids. CDR3 region: CASRIQIYSNQPQHF. CDR3 DNA sequence: TGTGCCAGCAGAATACAGATCTATAGCAATCAGCCCCAGCATTTT.

This sequence joins TRBV6-5 and TRBJ2-7, with D possibly matching TRBD2 (6 bases). V was shortened by 5 bases and J by 3 bases, with 17 bases between the two germline ends. CDR3 length: 15 amino acids. CDR1 and CDR2 (germline): MNHEY, SVGAGI. The CDR3 DNA reads as TGTGCCAGCAGTACCCCCTCGGGACTCCGCTACGAGCAGTACTTC. This translates into CASSTPSGLRYEQYF.

This clone was counted a few times. The V and J genes are TRBV10-3 and TRBJ2-7; 7 nucleotides match TRBD1. The CDR3 is 13 amino acids. With 10 bases clipped from V and 2 bases from J, the junction kept 8 bases outside the gene matches. Germline lookup yields CDR1 ENHRY and CDR2 SYGVKD. CDR3 in DNA: TGTGCCACAGGGGGACAAGGTACCTACGAGCAGTACTTC. Residues: CATGGQGTYEQYF.

V usage is TRBV5-4 and J usage is TRBJ1-2; D call uncertain. V lost 0 bases and J lost 4, with 16 bases in between. CDR1 is SGHNT, CDR2 YYREEE, per germline (reference sequence). The CDR3 sequence is 16 residues long. The CDR3 nucleotides are TGTGCCAGCAGCTTGGATCTGACCCTGGGGAGCTATGGCTACACCTTC. This translates into CASSLDLTLGSYGYTF.

The chain has TRBV5-1 and TRBJ1-1; D not resolved. The CDR3 covers 14 residues. The V gene's germline CDR1 is SGHRS and CDR2 YFSETQ. V was pared by 0 bases and J by 1 base, with 7 bases between. CDR3 amino acids: CASSLASGNTEAFF. The DNA of the CDR3 is TGCGCCAGCAGCTTGGCCTCTGGGAACACTGAAGCTTTCTTT.

The V gene is TRBV18, the J gene TRBJ2-7; 9 positions match TRBD1. CDR1 is KGHSH, CDR2 LQKENI, per germline. V gave up 5 bases and J gave up 2 bases; unmatched junction bases: 7. CDR3 length: 15 residues. The DNA of the CDR3 is TGTGCCAGCTCATCAGGACAGGGGCAGGCCTACGAGCAGTACTTC. Translating gives CASSSGQGQAYEQYF.

The chain employs TRBV29-1 and TRBJ2-6; 8 bases fit TRBD2. Germline CDR1 and CDR2: SQVTM and ANQGSEA. This CDR3 comprises 15 residues. Trimming at V came to 4 bases and at J to 3 bases, leaving 5 bases not matched to a gene. As DNA, the CDR3 is TGCAGCGTTGCGCTAGCGGGCCGTGGGGCCAACGTCCTGACTTTC. Translated, it gives CSVALAGRGANVLTF. Drawing the rest from reference TRBV29-1 and TRBJ2-6, the complete variable domain is SAVISQKPSRDICQRGTSLTIQCQVDSQVTMMFWYRQQPGQSLTLIATANQGSEATYESGFVIDKFPISRPNLTFSTLTVSNMSPEDSSIYLCSVALAGRGANVLTFGAGSRLTVL.

This chain links TRBV7-2 with TRBJ1-2, with 8 bases lining up with TRBD1. There are 14 residues in the CDR3. The germline gives CDR1 SGHTA, CDR2 FQGNSA. V gave up 3 bases and J gave up 3 bases; unmatched junction bases: 3. CDR3 in amino acids: CASSFRGRDYGYTF. In DNA form, the CDR3 reads TGTGCCAGCAGCTTCAGGGGGCGCGACTATGGCTACACCTTC.

The chain couples TRBV27 to TRBJ1-3; D gene uncertain. The germline V gene has CDR1 MNHEY and CDR2 SMNVEV (reference sequence). This CDR3 contains 13 residues. Trimming took 8 bases from V and 0 from J, leaving 8 bases between them. The CDR3 DNA reads TGTGCCAGCCTGGCCCTCTCTGGAAACACCATATATTTT. Its translation is CASLALSGNTIYF.

In the case of this clone: Mismatch with germline at one junction end may stem from a read error. The chain recombines TRBV12-3 or TRBV12-4 with TRBJ2-1; tentatively, D is TRBD1 (6 bases). This CDR3 region has 13 residues. CDR3 amino acids: CASSLDRDKEQFF. The CDR3 DNA is TGTGCCAGCAGTTTAGACAGGGACAAGGAGCAGTTCTTC.